A single sample is the source of the 13 T cell receptor beta chains below, sequenced in a study of T cells after yellow fever vaccination. In TCRdb, the 5' RACE reads were re-called with MiXCR into one record per CDR3 protein. The sample holds 100,000 to 150,000 distinct CDR3 sequences, about 8.8% seen once. The source was CD8+ T cells sorted from PBMCs, collected on the day of the yellow fever booster vaccination. The receptors were sampled from a man aged 18-30 years who received the YFV17D yellow fever vaccine.

The rearrangement uses TRBV10-3 and TRBJ1-1; possible D gene TRBD1, 6 bases. The germline V gene encodes CDR1 ENHRY and CDR2 SYGVKD. This CDR3 comprises 13 residues. Trimming left V 7 bases short and J 1 base short, with 10 bases between. CDR3 sequence reads: CAINGGPNTEAFF. The CDR3 DNA sequence: TGTGCCATCAATGGGGGGCCGAACACTGAAGCTTTCTTT.

The chain carries TRBV29-1 and TRBJ2-1, with 12 bases identical to TRBD2. J lost 4 bases, V lost 7 bases, and 5 bases had no gene match. The germline V gene has CDR1 SQVTM and CDR2 ANQGSEA. CDR3 length: 14 amino acids. CDR3 region: CSAKTSGGYNEQFF. As DNA, the CDR3 is TGCAGCGCCAAGACTAGCGGGGGATACAATGAGCAGTTCTTC.

This clonotype was seen more than once but under ten times. The chain is built from TRBV13 and TRBJ2-1, with TRBD1 as a possible D gene (5 bases). The V end was cut by 2 bases, the J end by 8 bases, with 16 bases between. CDR3 size: 15 residues. Germline loops: CDR1 PRHDT, CDR2 FYEKMQ (reference sequence). For the CDR3, the DNA is TGTGCCAGCAGCTTAACCGTCGGCAGGGCGTATGAGCAGTTCTTC. Translated, it gives CASSLTVGRAYEQFF.

This rearrangement joins TRBV18 to TRBJ2-7; no clear D gene. The CDR3 is 20 residues long. The V gene lost 3 bases and the J gene lost 2 bases, with 29 bases spanning the gap. The germline V gene has CDR1 KGHSH and CDR2 LQKENI. In DNA form, the CDR3 reads TGTGCCAGCTCACCCCAAGGACCCAATATTCTCCCTATGGGCACCTACGAGCAGTACTTC. Its protein product is CASSPQGPNILPMGTYEQYF.

The chain recombines TRBV21-1 with TRBJ2-7; the D call of TRBD1 is as the table states it, not checked on the DNA. TRBV21-1 is deemed a pseudogene. This CDR3 is built from 17 residues. The CDR3 coding sequence is TGTGCCAGCAGCAAAGGTCCCAGACAGGGGGCCTCCTACGAGCAGTACTTC. Amino acid sequence: CASSKGPRQGASYEQYF.

V gene TRBV6-2 or TRBV6-3 combines with J gene TRBJ2-3; 7 nucleotides match TRBD1. The trim removed 2 bases at V and 6 bases at J, leaving 8 bases unmatched. Germline CDR1 and CDR2: MNHEY and SVGEGT. The CDR3 totals 15 residues. Here the CDR3 reads CASSYRDRVVDTQYF. Here the CDR3 DNA reads TGTGCCAGCAGTTACCGCGACAGGGTGGTGGATACGCAGTATTTT.

This clonotype has a count of ten or more. This rearrangement joins TRBV7-2 to TRBJ1-2, with TRBD1 identical over 8 bases. Germline V lookup: CDR1 SGHTA, CDR2 FQGNSA. The CDR3 covers 15 residues. J gave up 0 bases and V 4 bases, and 4 bases lay outside the gene matches. This chain's CDR3 is CASSSRDRPNYGYTF. The CDR3 coding sequence is TGTGCCAGCAGCTCAAGGGACAGGCCTAACTATGGCTACACCTTC. The full variable domain, its missing parts supplied by reference TRBV7-2 and TRBJ1-2, is GAGVSQSPSNKVTEKGKDVELRCDPISGHTALYWYRQSLGQGLEFLIYFQGNSAPDKSGLPSDRFSAERTGGSVSTLTIQRTQQEDSAVYLCASSSRDRPNYGYTFGSGTRLTVV.

V gene TRBV19 combines with J gene TRBJ2-7, with TRBD2 matching 7 bases. The ends lost 2 bases at V and 2 bases at J; junction bases unmatched: 0. CDR1 is LNHDA and CDR2 is SQIVND in the germline V gene (reference sequence). The CDR3 extends over 13 amino acids. CDR3 coding DNA: TGTGCCAGTAGTATAACTAGCGCCTACGAGCAGTACTTC. Its protein product is CASSITSAYEQYF.

This clonotype was observed at least ten times. One end of the junction does not line up with germline, which may come from a read error. The chain has TRBV7-7 and TRBJ2-5; no firm D call. The CDR3 extends over 13 amino acids. CDR1 is SSHAT, CDR2 FNYEAQ, per germline (reference sequence). The CDR3 coding sequence is TGTGCTAGCAGCTTGATATCGTGGGAGACCCAGTACTTC. This sequence encodes CASSLISWETQYF.

This clonotype was counted at least ten times. CDR3 nucleotides: TGTGCCAGCAGTGTAGCGGGGGGCACAGATACGCAGTATTTT. Translating it yields CASSVAGGTDTQYF. This chain uses TRBV6-4 with TRBJ2-3; 9 nucleotides agree with TRBD2. From germline, CDR1 is MRHNA and CDR2 SNTAGT. This CDR3 is built from 14 residues. J gave up 1 base and V 4 bases, and 0 bases lay outside the gene matches.

CDR3 nucleotide sequence: TGTGCCAGCAGCGCTAGAGGAAACACCATATATTTT. Encoded protein: CASSARGNTIYF. The V gene is TRBV12-3 or TRBV12-4, the J gene TRBJ1-3; D is uncertain. Trimming removed 6 bases from V and 4 bases from J, with 7 bases in between. The CDR3 spans 12 residues.

The chain joins TRBV29-1 to TRBJ1-2, with a possible D match to TRBD1 (6 bases). Trimming removed 3 bases at V and 3 bases at J, with 17 bases between. The CDR3 totals 15 residues. Germline V gives CDR1 SQVTM, CDR2 ANQGSEA. This chain's CDR3 is CSVEGVGRGDYGYTF. CDR3 in DNA: TGCAGCGTTGAGGGCGTGGGCAGGGGAGACTATGGCTACACCTTC.

The V and J genes are TRBV13 and TRBJ2-1; no clear D. Trimming removed 5 bases from V and 6 bases from J, with 20 bases in between. The germline CDR1 and CDR2 sequences are PRHDT and FYEKMQ (reference sequence). The length of the CDR3 is 16 residues. The CDR3 sequence: CASSGFVTSTFNEQFF. The CDR3 DNA follows: TGTGCCAGCAGCGGGTTCGTAACATCCACCTTCAATGAGCAGTTCTTC.